This is a list of T cell receptor beta chains from one sample in a study of monozygotic twins with inflammatory bowel disease. TCRdb re-called the 5' RACE reads; every CDR3 protein appears as one record, without DNA. Across around 100,000 distinct CDR3 sequences, the top ten clones capture 1.5% to 2% of the sample. Sequenced material: blood. Receptors originate from a human donor with ulcerative colitis or Crohn's disease, or a healthy co-twin of an affected twin (not recorded which). CDR3s include the opening cysteine and the closing phenylalanine or tryptophan. Each record gives: V gene, J gene, CDR3 protein.

v_gene: TRBV2
j_gene: TRBJ1-5
CDR3aa: CASSLRQGINPLSNQPQHF

v_gene: TRBV5-1
j_gene: TRBJ2-5
CDR3aa: CASSLAVRPGGQQETQYF

v_gene: TRBV12-3/TRBV12-4
j_gene: TRBJ2-7
CDR3aa: CASSLRGEPTGYEQYF

v_gene: TRBV5-4
j_gene: TRBJ2-7
CDR3aa: CASSDDQTYEQYF

v_gene: TRBV3-1
j_gene: TRBJ2-1
CDR3aa: CASSRSPGSGSYNEQFF

v_gene: TRBV5-1
j_gene: TRBJ2-5
CDR3aa: CASSLRPQEGAFLGTQYF

v_gene: TRBV29-1
j_gene: TRBJ2-2
CDR3aa: CSVRRLPGQLVIGELFF

v_gene: TRBV7-2
j_gene: TRBJ2-3
CDR3aa: CASRVTSGTRGDTQYF

v_gene: TRBV9
j_gene: TRBJ2-4
CDR3aa: CASSVGLALTPDIQYF

v_gene: TRBV12-3/TRBV12-4
j_gene: TRBJ1-5
CDR3aa: CASSPLVREGQPQHF

v_gene: TRBV19
j_gene: TRBJ2-7
CDR3aa: CASSTGRDRDEQYF

v_gene: TRBV20-1
j_gene: TRBJ2-1
CDR3aa: CSARGPRGALYNEQFF

v_gene: TRBV4-3
j_gene: TRBJ2-7
CDR3aa: CASSQSGTELREQYF

v_gene: TRBV28
j_gene: TRBJ2-7
CDR3aa: CASSVGAGGYEQYF

v_gene: TRBV7-9
j_gene: TRBJ1-2
CDR3aa: CASSPGMAYGYTF

v_gene: TRBV24-1
j_gene: TRBJ2-1
CDR3aa: CATSDFERGGNEQFF

v_gene: TRBV5-1
j_gene: TRBJ2-3
CDR3aa: CASSLDLAGAIDTQYF

v_gene: TRBV28
j_gene: TRBJ1-6
CDR3aa: CASNRASSPLHF

v_gene: TRBV27
j_gene: TRBJ2-7
CDR3aa: CASSSSDRRGPRYEQYF

v_gene: TRBV20-1
j_gene: TRBJ1-2
CDR3aa: CSAREGGTQYGYTF

v_gene: TRBV20-1
j_gene: TRBJ1-5
CDR3aa: CSASGDSNQPQHF

v_gene: TRBV27
j_gene: TRBJ1-2
CDR3aa: CASSFYKSLQRDGYTF

v_gene: TRBV10-3
j_gene: TRBJ2-3
CDR3aa: CAISDFLGLAFDTQYF

v_gene: TRBV21-1
j_gene: TRBJ2-7
CDR3aa: CASQAGHEQYF

v_gene: TRBV7-2
j_gene: TRBJ1-4
CDR3aa: CASSLVRNGRSEKLFF

v_gene: TRBV7-2
j_gene: TRBJ2-5
CDR3aa: CASSFGGRETQYF

v_gene: TRBV6-2/TRBV6-3
j_gene: TRBJ2-7
CDR3aa: CASSYSFTTSGSYEQYF

v_gene: TRBV27
j_gene: TRBJ2-7
CDR3aa: CASSSTGTGGYEQYF

v_gene: TRBV24-1
j_gene: TRBJ2-3
CDR3aa: CATSDRGLSTDTQYF

v_gene: TRBV5-1
j_gene: TRBJ2-3
CDR3aa: CASSGGLAGGRDTQYF

v_gene: TRBV14
j_gene: TRBJ2-3
CDR3aa: CASSQEGTGGMDTQYF

v_gene: TRBV20-1
j_gene: TRBJ2-7
CDR3aa: CSARDLGSRSRREQYF

v_gene: TRBV7-8
j_gene: TRBJ2-6
CDR3aa: CASSLELAGGSGANVLTF

v_gene: TRBV7-9
j_gene: TRBJ1-2
CDR3aa: CAGQRGSSYGYTF

v_gene: TRBV30
j_gene: TRBJ2-7
CDR3aa: CAWRRGGTAYEQYF

v_gene: TRBV20-1
j_gene: TRBJ2-7
CDR3aa: CSGGMGAYEQYF

v_gene: TRBV20-1
j_gene: TRBJ1-6
CDR3aa: CSARISRGGASYNSPLHF

v_gene: TRBV5-4
j_gene: TRBJ1-1
CDR3aa: CASSFDRGYTEAFF

v_gene: TRBV5-8
j_gene: TRBJ2-3
CDR3aa: CASSLGQGAEDTQYF

v_gene: TRBV28
j_gene: TRBJ2-1
CDR3aa: CASGGGSYNEQFF